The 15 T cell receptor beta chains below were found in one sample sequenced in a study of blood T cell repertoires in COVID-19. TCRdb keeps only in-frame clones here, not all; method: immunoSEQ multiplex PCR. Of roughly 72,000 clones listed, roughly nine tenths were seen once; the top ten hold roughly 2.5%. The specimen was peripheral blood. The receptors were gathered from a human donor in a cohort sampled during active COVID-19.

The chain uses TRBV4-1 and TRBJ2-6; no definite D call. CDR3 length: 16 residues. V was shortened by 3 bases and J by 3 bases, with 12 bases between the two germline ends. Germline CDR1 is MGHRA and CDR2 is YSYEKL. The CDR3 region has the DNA TGCGCCAGCAGCCAGGTAGTCCCGGGTGGGGCCAACGTCCTGACTTTC. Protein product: CASSQVVPGGANVLTF.

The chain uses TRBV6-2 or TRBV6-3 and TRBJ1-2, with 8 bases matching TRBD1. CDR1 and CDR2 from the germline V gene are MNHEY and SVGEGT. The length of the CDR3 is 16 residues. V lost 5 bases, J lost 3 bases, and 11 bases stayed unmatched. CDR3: CASSTPSGGADYGYTF. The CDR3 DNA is TGTGCCAGCAGTACTCCTTCAGGGGGCGCGGACTATGGCTACACCTTC.

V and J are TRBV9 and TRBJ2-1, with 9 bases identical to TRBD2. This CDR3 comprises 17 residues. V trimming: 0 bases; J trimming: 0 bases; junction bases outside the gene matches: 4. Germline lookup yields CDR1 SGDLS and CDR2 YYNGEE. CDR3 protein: CASSVAGSGSSYNEQFF. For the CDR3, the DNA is TGTGCCAGCAGCGTAGCGGGTAGCGGGAGCTCCTACAATGAGCAGTTCTTC.

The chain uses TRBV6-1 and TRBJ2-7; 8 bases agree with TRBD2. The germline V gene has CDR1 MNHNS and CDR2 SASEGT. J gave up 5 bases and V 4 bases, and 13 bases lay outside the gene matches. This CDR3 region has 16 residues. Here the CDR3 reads CASSGGLGLGDDEQYF. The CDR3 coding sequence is TGTGCCAGCAGTGGGGGACTAGGATTGGGGGATGACGAGCAGTACTTC.

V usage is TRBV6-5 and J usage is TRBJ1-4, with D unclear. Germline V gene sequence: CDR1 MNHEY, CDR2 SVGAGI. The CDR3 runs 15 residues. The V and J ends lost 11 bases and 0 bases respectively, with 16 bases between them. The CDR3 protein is CAFLFGHATNEKLFF. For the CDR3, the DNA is TGTGCCTTCTTGTTTGGGCACGCAACTAATGAAAAACTGTTTTTT.

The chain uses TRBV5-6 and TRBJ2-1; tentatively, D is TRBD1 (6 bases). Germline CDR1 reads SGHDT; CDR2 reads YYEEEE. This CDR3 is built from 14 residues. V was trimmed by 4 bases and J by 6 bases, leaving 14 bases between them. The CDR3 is CASSPQGRVNEQFF. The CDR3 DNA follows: TGTGCCAGCAGCCCTCAGGGGCGGGTCAATGAGCAGTTCTTC.

For the CDR3, the DNA is TGTGCCAGCTCACCCCCCTCTGCGGGGCCAAAGTACAATGAGCAGTTCTTC. Encoded protein: CASSPPSAGPKYNEQFF. V is TRBV18 and J is TRBJ2-1; D possibly corresponds to TRBD2 (6 bases). This CDR3 is built from 17 residues. Germline-derived CDR1 and CDR2 are KGHSH and LQKENI. The V and J ends lost 3 bases and 4 bases respectively, with 19 bases between them.

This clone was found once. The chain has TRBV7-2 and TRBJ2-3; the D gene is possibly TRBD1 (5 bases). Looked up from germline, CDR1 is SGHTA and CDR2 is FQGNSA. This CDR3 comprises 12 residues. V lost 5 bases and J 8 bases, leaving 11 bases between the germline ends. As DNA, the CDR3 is TGTGCCAGCAGCCTACAGGAAGGTACGCAGTATTTT. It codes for CASSLQEGTQYF.

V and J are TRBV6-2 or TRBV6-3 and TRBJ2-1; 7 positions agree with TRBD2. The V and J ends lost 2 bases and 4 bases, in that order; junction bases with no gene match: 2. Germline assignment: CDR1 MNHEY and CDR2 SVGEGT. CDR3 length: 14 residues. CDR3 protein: CASSYGRGYNEQFF. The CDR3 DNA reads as TGTGCCAGCAGTTACGGGCGGGGGTACAATGAGCAGTTCTTC.

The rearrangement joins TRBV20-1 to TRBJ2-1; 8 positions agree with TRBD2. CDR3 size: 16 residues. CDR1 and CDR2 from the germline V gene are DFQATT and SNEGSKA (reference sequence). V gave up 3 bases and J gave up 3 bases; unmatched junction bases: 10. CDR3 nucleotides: TGCAGTGCTAGTCGGGGGGGGACTCTCCGCTACAATGAGCAGTTCTTC. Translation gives CSASRGGTLRYNEQFF.

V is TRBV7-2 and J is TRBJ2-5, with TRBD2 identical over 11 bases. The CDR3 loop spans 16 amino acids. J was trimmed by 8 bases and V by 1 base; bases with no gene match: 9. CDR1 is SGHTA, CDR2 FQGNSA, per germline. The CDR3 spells CASSLGSSGGAITQYF. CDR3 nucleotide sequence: TGTGCCAGCAGCTTAGGCAGTAGCGGGGGGGCCATAACCCAGTACTTC.

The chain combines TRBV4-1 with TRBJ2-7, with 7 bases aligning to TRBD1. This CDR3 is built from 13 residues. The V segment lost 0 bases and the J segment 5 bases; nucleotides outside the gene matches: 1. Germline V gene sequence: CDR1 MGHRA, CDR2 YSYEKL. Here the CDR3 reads CASSQEDRDEQYF. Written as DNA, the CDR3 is TGCGCCAGCAGCCAAGAAGACAGGGACGAGCAGTACTTC.

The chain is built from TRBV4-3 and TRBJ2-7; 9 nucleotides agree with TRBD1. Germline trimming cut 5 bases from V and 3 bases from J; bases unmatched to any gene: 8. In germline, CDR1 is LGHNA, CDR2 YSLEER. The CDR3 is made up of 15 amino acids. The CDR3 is CASSVQQGAYYEQYF. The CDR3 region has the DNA TGCGCCAGCAGCGTGCAACAGGGGGCTTACTACGAGCAGTACTTC.

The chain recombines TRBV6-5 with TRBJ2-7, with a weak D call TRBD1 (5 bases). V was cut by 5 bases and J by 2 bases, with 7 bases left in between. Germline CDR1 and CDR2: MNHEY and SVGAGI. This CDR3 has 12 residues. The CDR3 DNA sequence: TGTGCCAGCAGTAAACAGGCCTACGAGCAGTACTTC. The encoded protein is CASSKQAYEQYF.

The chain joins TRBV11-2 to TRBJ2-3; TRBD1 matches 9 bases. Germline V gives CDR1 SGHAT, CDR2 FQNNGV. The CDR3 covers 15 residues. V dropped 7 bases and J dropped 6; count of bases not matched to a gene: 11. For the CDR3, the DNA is TGTGCCAGCACCACCGAGGGACAGGGACGGGATACGCAGTATTTT. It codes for CASTTEGQGRDTQYF.